The sequence of this T cell receptor beta chain was determined in a study of T cells after yellow fever vaccination. In the study overall: Preparation used SMART-Seq v4 Ultra Low Input for the low-cell-number fractions.

The CDR3 contains 13 residues. V gave up 7 bases and J gave up 4 bases; unmatched junction bases: 5. Germline V gives CDR1 DFQATT, CDR2 SNEGSKA (reference sequence). In the case of this clonotype: Its antigen is currently unknown.

Broader study findings: Most clones from primary vaccination resurfaced after the booster (approximately 95% CD4, over 85% CD8). Faster peaking, at day 5 versus 15, marked a secondary response that was weaker.

Making TCR cDNA involved 5'RACE template switching, which added UMIs and a universal primer site. TCRdb re-called the 5' RACE reads through MiXCR, storing one row per CDR3 protein. This sample has about 550,000 distinct CDR3 sequences; about a fifth occur once, and the top ten carry roughly an eighth. This clonotype was obtained from a man younger than 40 who received the YFV17D yellow fever vaccine. This sequence joins TRBV20-1 and TRBJ2-3, with 10 bases matching TRBD2. Sequencing used PBMCs, obtained 15 days after the yellow fever booster vaccination. CDR3 in DNA: TGCAGTGAAGCGGGAGGGCCCCCAGATACGCAGTATTTT. Translated, it gives CSEAGGPPDTQYF.